This is a list of T cell receptor beta chains from one sample in a study of cytomegalovirus exposure and HLA in healthy donors. Using immunoSEQ multiplex PCR, the repertoire was profiled, and TCRdb retains in-frame clones only, with some absent. The sample yields 95,000 to 100,000 clones, about four fifths seen once. The sample comprised PBMCs. The receptors derive from a woman in her forties in good health and CMV-seronegative. Each CDR3 is given with its conserved first and last residue. Each record gives: clone size, J gene, D gene, V gene, CDR3 DNA, CDR3 protein. The D gene is left open where the match is weak. Some rows mark clone size as missing; the rest say once, few, many or name a class of expanded clone.

. TRBJ2-7 . TRBV28 TGTGCCAGCAGTTTCACGATACAGTACTACGAGCAGTACTTC CASSFTIQYYEQYF
. TRBJ1-1 TRBD1 TRBV5-5 TGTGCCAGCAGCTTGGAGGGGGCACGGACTGAAGCTTTCTTT CASSLEGARTEAFF
. TRBJ2-3 TRBD1 TRBV30 TGTGCCTGGAAGACAGGGGCCTCCACAGATACGCAGTATTTT CAWKTGASTDTQYF
. TRBJ2-7 TRBD2 TRBV28 TGTGCCAGCAGTTCTGGGCGGGAGTTCCGTATGTACGAGCAGTACTTC CASSSGREFRMYEQYF
. TRBJ2-2 TRBD2 TRBV7-8 TGTGCCAGCAGCTTAGTTCCTAGCGGGATTTCCGGGGAGCTGTTTTTT CASSLVPSGISGELFF
few TRBJ2-5 TRBD2 TRBV4-3 TGCGCCAGCAGCCAAGGCATTAGCGGGGCAGAGACCCAGTACTTC CASSQGISGAETQYF
. TRBJ2-7 TRBD2 TRBV4-2 TGTGCCAGCAGCCAAGTAATCACTAGCGGCTCCTACGAGCAGTACTTC CASSQVITSGSYEQYF
. TRBJ2-5 . TRBV5-4 TGTGCCAGCACCCCGGCCAGGGGCCCACAAGAGACCCAGTACTTC CASTPARGPQETQYF
once TRBJ2-7 TRBD1 TRBV28 TGTGCCAGCTCCCACGCTGGGACAGGGGTCAGCTACGAGCAGTACTTC CASSHAGTGVSYEQYF
. TRBJ2-1 . TRBV11-2 TGTGCCAGCAGCGGGAGCTGGGGTAGGAATGAGCAGTTCTTC CASSGSWGRNEQFF
. TRBJ2-3 . TRBV6-1 TGTGCCAGCAGTTTGTCGGGAGCGCAAGATACGCAGTATTTT CASSLSGAQDTQYF
. TRBJ2-1 . TRBV7-9 TGTGCCAGCAGCTTAGTTTGGGGCGTGAATGAGCAGTTCTTC CASSLVWGVNEQFF
. TRBJ2-7 TRBD1 TRBV7-9 TGTGCCAGCAGCACCGACAGGGGGGCCTACGAGCAGTACTTC CASSTDRGAYEQYF
once TRBJ2-1 TRBD2 TRBV6-5 TGTGCCAGCAGTTCAACTAGCGGTAATGAGCAGTTCTTC CASSSTSGNEQFF
few TRBJ2-3 . TRBV27 TGTGCCAGCAGTTTGCGGGGCGAACGCCCCCATGGAGATACGCAGTATTTT CASSLRGERPHGDTQYF
. TRBJ2-2 . TRBV4-2 TGTGCCAGCAGCCAAGATCTAGCCCGAATTTCCGGGGAGCTGTTTTTT CASSQDLARISGELFF
. TRBJ1-1 TRBD1 TRBV27 TGTGCCAGCAGTCAGCGGACAGGAGGGGTCACTGAAGCTTTCTTT CASSQRTGGVTEAFF
. TRBJ1-2 . TRBV4-1 TGCGCCAGCAGCCAAGGGACAGAATATAACTATGGCTACACCTTC CASSQGTEYNYGYTF
. TRBJ2-1 TRBD2 TRBV5-4 TGTGCCAGCAGCTTGGTGGGACTAGCGAATCTCTACAATGAGCAGTTCTTC CASSLVGLANLYNEQFF
. TRBJ2-7 . TRBV6-5 TGTGCCAGCAGCAACCGGGACAACTACGAGCAGTACTTC CASSNRDNYEQYF